The present entry profiles one TCR beta chain with its context. Here immunoSEQ multiplex PCR was the method, and the copy in TCRdb shows in-frame clones only, minus some. The sample lists 110,000 to 150,000 clones, about 90% occurring once. The sample belongs to a study of T cell responses to AZD1222 COVID-19 vaccine. The CDR3 has 14 amino acids. The germline V gene has CDR1 LNHDA and CDR2 SQIVND (reference sequence). V lost 8 bases, J lost 5 bases, and 8 bases stayed unmatched. The chain uses TRBV19 and TRBJ2-2, with TRBD1 matching 7 bases. The sequencing here drew on peripheral blood, taken 28 days after the second AZD1222 dose. The receptor was derived from an adult who received the AZD1222 COVID-19 vaccine. The CDR3 region is CASGKDRVTGELFF. The CDR3 DNA sequence: TGTGCCAGTGGTAAAGACAGGGTAACCGGGGAGCTGTTTTTT.